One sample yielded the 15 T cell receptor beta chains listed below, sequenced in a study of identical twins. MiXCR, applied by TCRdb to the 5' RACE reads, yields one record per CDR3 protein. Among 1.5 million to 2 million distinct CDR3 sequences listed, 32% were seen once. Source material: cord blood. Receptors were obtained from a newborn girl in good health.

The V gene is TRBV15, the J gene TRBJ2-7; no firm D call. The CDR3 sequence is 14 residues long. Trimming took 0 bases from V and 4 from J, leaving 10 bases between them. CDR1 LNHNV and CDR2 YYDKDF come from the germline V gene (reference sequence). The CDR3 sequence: CATSRDLAAYEQYF. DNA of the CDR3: TGTGCCACCAGCAGAGACTTGGCGGCATACGAGCAGTACTTC.

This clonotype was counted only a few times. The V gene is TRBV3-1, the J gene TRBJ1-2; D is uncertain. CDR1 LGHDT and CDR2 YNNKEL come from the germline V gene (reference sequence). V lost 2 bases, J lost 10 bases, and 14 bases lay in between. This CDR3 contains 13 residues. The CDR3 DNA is TGTGCCAGCAGCCAATCTTTGCAGCGAAACTACACCTTC. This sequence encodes CASSQSLQRNYTF.

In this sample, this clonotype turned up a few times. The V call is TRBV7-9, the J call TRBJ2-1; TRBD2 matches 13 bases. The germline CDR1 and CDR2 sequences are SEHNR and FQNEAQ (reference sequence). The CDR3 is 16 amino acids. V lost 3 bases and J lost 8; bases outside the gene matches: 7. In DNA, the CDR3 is TGTGCCAGCAGCTTGGTAGGACTAGCGGGGGTTGATGAGCAGTTCTTC. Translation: CASSLVGLAGVDEQFF.

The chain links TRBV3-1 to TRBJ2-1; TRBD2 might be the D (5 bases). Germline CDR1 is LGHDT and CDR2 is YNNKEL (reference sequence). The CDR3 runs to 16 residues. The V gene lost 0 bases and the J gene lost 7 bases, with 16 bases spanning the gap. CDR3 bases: TGTGCCAGCAGCCAAGAGGGAGTCGCGTTCGGGAATGAGCAGTTCTTC. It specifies CASSQEGVAFGNEQFF.

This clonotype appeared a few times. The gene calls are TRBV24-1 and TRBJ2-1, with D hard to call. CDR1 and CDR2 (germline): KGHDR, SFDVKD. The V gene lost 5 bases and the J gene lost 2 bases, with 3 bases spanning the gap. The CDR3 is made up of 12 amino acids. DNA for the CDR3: TGTGCCACCAGTGCAGCCTACAATGAGCAGTTCTTC. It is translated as CATSAAYNEQFF.

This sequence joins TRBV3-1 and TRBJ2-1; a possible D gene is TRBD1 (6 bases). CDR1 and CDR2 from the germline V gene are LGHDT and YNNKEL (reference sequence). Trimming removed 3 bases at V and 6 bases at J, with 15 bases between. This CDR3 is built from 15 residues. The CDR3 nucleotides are TGTGCCAGCAGCCAGGAACCCAGGGGTGGCAATGAGCAGTTCTTC. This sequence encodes CASSQEPRGGNEQFF.

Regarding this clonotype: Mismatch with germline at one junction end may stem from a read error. The CDR3 nucleotides are TGTGCCATCAATGAGTCGCTCTATGGCTACACCTTC. Its translation: CAINESLYGYTF. The chain uses TRBV10-3 and TRBJ1-2, with unresolved D. The CDR3 is 12 residues long. Per the germline V gene, CDR1 is ENHRY and CDR2 is SYGVKD.

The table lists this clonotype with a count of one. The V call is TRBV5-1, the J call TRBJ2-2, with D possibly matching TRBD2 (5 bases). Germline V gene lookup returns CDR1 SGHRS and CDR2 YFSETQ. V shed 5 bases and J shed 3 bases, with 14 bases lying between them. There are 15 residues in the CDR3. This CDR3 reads CASSNGSGYTGELFF. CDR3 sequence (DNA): TGCGCCAGCAGTAACGGCTCGGGGTACACCGGGGAGCTGTTTTTT.

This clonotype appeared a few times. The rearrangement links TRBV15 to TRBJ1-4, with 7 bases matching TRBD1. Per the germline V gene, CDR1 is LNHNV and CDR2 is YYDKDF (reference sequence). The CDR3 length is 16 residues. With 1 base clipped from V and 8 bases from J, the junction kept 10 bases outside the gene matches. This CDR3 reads CATSRALTGSGEKLFF. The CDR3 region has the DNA TGTGCCACCAGCAGAGCCCTGACAGGGTCTGGCGAAAAACTGTTTTTT.

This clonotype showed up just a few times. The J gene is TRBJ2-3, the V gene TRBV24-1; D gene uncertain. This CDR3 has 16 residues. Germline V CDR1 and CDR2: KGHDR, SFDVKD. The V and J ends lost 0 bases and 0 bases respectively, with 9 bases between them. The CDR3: CATSDLEQPSTDTQYF. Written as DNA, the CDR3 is TGTGCCACCAGTGATTTGGAGCAGCCTAGCACAGATACGCAGTATTTT.

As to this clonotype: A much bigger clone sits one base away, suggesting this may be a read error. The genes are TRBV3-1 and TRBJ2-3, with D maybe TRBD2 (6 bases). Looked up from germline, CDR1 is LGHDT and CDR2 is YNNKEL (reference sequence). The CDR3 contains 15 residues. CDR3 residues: CASSQASVFTDTRYF. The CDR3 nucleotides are TGTGCCAGCAGCCAAGCTAGCGTCTTCACAGATACGCGGTATTTT.

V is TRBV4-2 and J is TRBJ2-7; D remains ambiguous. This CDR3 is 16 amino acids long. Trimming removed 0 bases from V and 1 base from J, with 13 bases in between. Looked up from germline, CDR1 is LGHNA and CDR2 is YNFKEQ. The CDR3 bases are TGTGCCAGCAGCCAAGACCGGACCGGGTTTTCCTACGAGCAGTACTTC. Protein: CASSQDRTGFSYEQYF.

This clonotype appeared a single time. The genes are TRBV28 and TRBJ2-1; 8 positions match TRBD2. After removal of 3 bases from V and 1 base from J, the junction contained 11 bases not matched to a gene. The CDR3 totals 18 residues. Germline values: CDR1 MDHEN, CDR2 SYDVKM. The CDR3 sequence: CASSFPRGLVPSYNEQFF. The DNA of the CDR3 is TGTGCCAGCAGTTTTCCCCGGGGACTAGTGCCTTCCTACAATGAGCAGTTCTTC.

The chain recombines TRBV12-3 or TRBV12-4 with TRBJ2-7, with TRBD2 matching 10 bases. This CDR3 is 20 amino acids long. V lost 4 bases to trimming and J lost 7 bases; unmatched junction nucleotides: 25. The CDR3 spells CASSSTGGLAAEDSYNEQYF. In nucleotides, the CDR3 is TGTGCCAGCAGTTCCACAGGAGGACTAGCGGCGGAAGATTCCTACAATGAGCAGTACTTC.

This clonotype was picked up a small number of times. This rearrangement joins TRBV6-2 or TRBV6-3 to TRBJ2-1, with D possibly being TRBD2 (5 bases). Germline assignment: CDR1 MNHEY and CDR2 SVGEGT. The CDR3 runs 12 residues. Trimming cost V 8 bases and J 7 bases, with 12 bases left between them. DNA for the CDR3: TGTGCCAGCGTGGACCCGGGGAATGAGCAGTTCTTC. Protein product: CASVDPGNEQFF.